This TCR beta chain came from a study of blood T cell repertoires in COVID-19. Produced via immunoSEQ multiplex PCR; TCRdb's table is partial and in-frame only. The table includes about 240,000 clones, roughly nine tenths detected once. CDR1 and CDR2 from the germline V gene are MDHEN and SYDVKM. The ends were cut back, 6 bases at V and 6 bases at J, with 12 bases in the middle. The length of the CDR3 is 12 residues. Sequencing input: peripheral blood. This TCR came from a man between 60 and 75 years old with acute or convalescent COVID-19. The V gene is TRBV28, the J gene TRBJ2-7; D is unclear. The CDR3 sequence: CASRPSLGEQYF. CDR3 nucleotide sequence: TGTGCCAGCAGGCCCTCTCTAGGCGAGCAGTACTTC.